Listed here is a single TCR beta chain. There is no known antigen for this receptor. No base quality information exists; no much larger clone differs at one position. Libraries were constructed by the immunoSEQ multiplex PCR assay. For the multiplex PCR, a mixture combining 60 forward primers for TCR Vbeta segments and 13 reverse primers for TCR Jbeta segments was used. The CDR3 region of rearranged TCR beta genes was amplified from genomic DNA with a multiplex PCR assay. The Illumina HiSeq System was used to sequence the amplified TCR beta libraries as 87-base-pair reads. The study's own analysis went as follows. In a later analysis, 70 million to 95 million unique TCR beta chains were counted across the approximately 670 repertoires, and roughly 11 million of these chains were shared by at least two donors. A nearest-neighbor algorithm error-corrected the raw reads and collapsed the reads into unique sequences, merging closely related sequences to remove PCR and sequencing errors. Alignment of CDR3 sequences to IMGT reference sequences was used to assign V, D and J gene segments. For a sequence to be retained, a match of at least six nucleotides was required to both a V gene segment and a J gene segment. Rearrangements were called productive when the CDR3 lacked stop codons and stayed in frame with V and J; all others were non-productive. CDR3 was defined by IMGT convention, running from the second conserved V-encoded cysteine to the conserved J-encoded phenylalanine. Sequences without an unambiguous match to a single V gene segment were excluded from the earlier analysis of over 500 of the donors. An earlier analysis of fewer than 750 of the donors called V segments functional above 56.7% productive rearrangements and segregating when the between-donor standard deviation exceeded 5%. A statistical classification framework was built for diagnosing cytomegalovirus status from the catalog of TCR beta chain sequences. A later analysis assigned V and J genes by comparing TCR nucleotide sequences with IMGT/GENE-DB human TR gene sequences. In a later analysis, CDR3 sequences and most-parsimonious VDJ recombination scenarios were assigned using the TCRdist pipeline. In a later analysis, each TCR beta chain was defined by its CDR3 amino acid sequence together with its V-gene family, and reads lacking a unique V-gene family were excluded. As a way to deal with suspected cross-contamination and a sequencing artifact, a later analysis dropped 640 or so nucleotide sequences that were highly shared and had low generation probability. In a later analysis, a clonal expansion index was calculated for each public chain from normalized within-repertoire ranks of inferred template counts. In a later analysis, generation probabilities were computed using a VDJ recombination model fitted to out-of-frame rearrangements, and the results were checked against IGoR. In a later analysis, TCR-TCR, TCR-HLA and TCR-CMV co-occurrence was scored with hypergeometric tests, and a repertoire-size bias correction was applied to TCR pairs. In a later analysis, false discovery rates were estimated by permuting HLA or CMV assignments 20 times. In a later analysis, co-occurring TCRs were grouped using DBSCAN, and TCRdist sequence similarity was added for clustering within HLA-allele-positive subsets. Co-occurrence clustering excluded repertoires with fewer than 30,000 or more than 120,000 public chains, plus five with anomalous nucleotide sharing. Imported from immuneACCESS, the table was reduced by TCRdb to in-frame sequences with V and J called. These copies leave out some clones; in studies compared against another copy, an unresolved V gene accounts for under half, and the cause of the remainder is not known. The V and J calls and clone size were taken over from that table, and D and trimming were inferred from the DNA. Here the sample has 110,000 to 150,000 clones; 68% occur a single time. Together, the top ten hold 4% to 5.5% of the sample.

The sample comes from a study of cytomegalovirus exposure and HLA in healthy donors (dated by TCRdb to the late 2010s). Study-level background: According to an earlier analysis of 587 of the donors, some 170 million T cells yielded 117 million unique TCR beta sequences and 276 Gb of sequence data. An early release that covered some 640 HLA-typed donors contained 300 to 350 gigabases of sequencing data and 65 million to 100 million unique TCR sequences. Of the 398 genotyped donors, about 80% fell in the genetic ancestry cluster associated with self-reported Caucasian donors. The study was designed to test whether signatures of past pathogen exposure could be identified by cataloging public T cell receptors. The study profiled the T cell repertoires of hundreds of subjects by immunosequencing and related them to cytomegalovirus serostatus. Along with the approximately 650-subject first cohort, a separate validation cohort of over a hundred different subjects was used. High-throughput TCR immunosequencing, statistical association of individual TCRs with disease status, and machine learning were combined to predict cytomegalovirus infection status. To study patterns of TCR occurrence, a later analysis re-analyzed previously published TCR beta repertoires from just over 650 donors and added high-resolution HLA genotyping. The later analysis used no new phenotypic data to find candidate immune exposures, relying instead on TCR beta sequences and their occurrence across donors. An earlier analysis of 500 to 650 of the donors applied high-throughput TCR beta sequencing to assess whether each TCR beta V gene segment acted as functional or pseudogenic. Donor age, sex, ethnicity and CMV serostatus were compiled together with the repertoire data. In a later genetic analysis, genome-wide SNP genotypes for about 65% of the roughly 700 donors were used, and that subset was treated as a discovery cohort. Every discovery cohort repertoire had been produced on one sequencing platform. Both class I and class II loci were covered by HLA typing, at four-digit resolution. The number of donors typed differed by locus, with roughly 629-640 for A, B, C, DRB1 and DQB1, around 520 for DQA1, 600 to 610 for DPA1, and roughly 450 for DPB1. Several DR-DQ haplotypes were handled as single units for association and clustering because linkage in the cohort was strong. Among a few hundred genotyped donors of the cohort, an average of approximately 230,000 unique TCR beta nucleotide sequences were sequenced per donor, roughly a sixth of them non-productive. Points the paper makes about the study in general: Most TCR sequences were observed very rarely across donors, whereas some public TCRs were present in many individuals. In a later genetic analysis, fewer N-insertions in productive TCRs were reported among donors in an Asian-associated ancestry cluster than the roughly 640-donor mean. Specific HLA alleles were associated with about 17,000 TCR beta sequences at a false discovery rate of 0.05 in a later analysis. A later analysis found that HLA-associated TCR beta chains were more clonally expanded and had lower generation probabilities than equally common non-associated chains. The study gave a list of 150 to 200 TCR beta chains associated with cytomegalovirus. Because counts were too low, seventeen rarely observed V segments, including chromosome 9 orphons, were excluded from the earlier analysis of around 590 of the donors. A few of the identified cytomegalovirus-associated TCR beta chains were confirmed in vitro to be specific for cytomegalovirus antigens. In a later genetic analysis, a missense DCLRE1C variant was associated with V-gene and J-gene trimming of TCR beta chains, and the association was replicated in an independent cohort. Because some donors lacked HLA typing at each locus, the association tests relied only on the typed subset. According to a later analysis, parvovirus B19, influenza, CMV and Epstein-Barr virus appeared linked to several top co-occurrence clusters. Broadly in line with IMGT annotations, most TCR beta V segments showed up in productive rearrangements about 90% or about 30% of the time in an earlier analysis of 450 to 600 of the donors. The 87-base-pair reads could not distinguish some IMGT-functional V segments, including TRBV6-2 and TRBV6-3, so those segments were excluded. The only immune exposure information available for the cohort was CMV serostatus. When HLA alleles, especially DR and DQ, strongly co-occurred, TCR associations were difficult to assign to individual alleles. A later analysis found that most CMV-associated TCR beta chains appeared HLA-restricted, with HLA associations seemingly driven largely by CMV exposure. The cohort was sequenced for TCR beta chains only, and without alpha or paired-chain data the features that could be detected were limited. Linkage disequilibrium might explain the correlated functional status among segregating V segments, but an unknown experimental factor could not be ruled out. A cluster of highly shared sequence variants was judged likely to represent a technical artifact of the sequencing pipeline. In a later analysis, the rate of TCR association differed among HLA loci, with DRB1 alleles having the most associated TCRs and HLA-C alleles having the fewest. The classifier was reported to diagnose cytomegalovirus status with high specificity and sensitivity in both the original and validation cohorts. It was suggested by the authors that the approach could potentially be generalized to other disease states and immunological phenotypes. A further reported finding was that TCR beta sequences accurately predicted the HLA-A and HLA-B alleles for most subjects in the first cohort. Sequencing depth was assumed to be roughly uniform across donors in the presence/absence analyses, though that assumption may not hold.

Here V drops 7 bases and J drops 2 bases, and the junction holds 3 bases not matched to any gene. The germline V gene provides CDR1 MNHEY and CDR2 SVGAGI. From the cysteine through the phenylalanine, the CDR3 covers 14 amino acids. The CDR3 DNA has 42 bases and is translated from base 1. The cohort comprised 670 or so healthy bone marrow donors. At the time of sampling, all cohort members were nominally healthy, though unrecorded immune exposures were likely present. The donor was CMV seronegative and was included in the group of a few hundred seronegative cohort members. Each donor provided a peripheral blood sample, and peripheral blood mononuclear cells were used for TCR beta sequencing. The Qiagen DNeasy Blood Extraction Kit was used to extract genomic DNA from the blood cell samples.

The specimen was PBMCs. This sequence uses TRBV6-5 and TRBJ2-7, with 12 bases aligning to TRBD2. This TCR was recovered from a man in his 60s in good health and CMV-seronegative. The CDR3 here reads CASKGLAGPYEQYF. Read as DNA, the sequence is TGTGCCAGCAAAGGACTAGCGGGGCCCTACGAGCAGTACTTC.